The source of this T cell receptor beta chain is a study of cytomegalovirus exposure and HLA in healthy donors. Regarding the study as a whole: A later analysis by the authors found several of the most significant clusters apparently linked to common viral pathogens.

Turning to this clone: Antigen unknown.

Sampled while nominally healthy, donors likely had unrecorded immune exposures. Vbeta (60) and Jbeta (13) primers were used in the PCR. The assay was immunoSEQ multiplex PCR, and TCRdb's table has in-frame clones only and misses some. The sample has approximately 180,000 clones; approximately 70% are singletons. The sequencing sample was made of PBMCs. This sequence was found in a woman in her twenties or thirties in good health and CMV-seronegative.

CDR3 residues: CASSDDWNSPLHF. In nucleotides, the CDR3 is TGTGCCAGTAGCGATGACTGGAATTCACCCCTCCACTTT. J is TRBJ1-6 and V is TRBV19; D not resolved. Germline CDR1 is LNHDA and CDR2 is SQIVND (reference sequence). V lost 6 bases and J lost 7, with 10 bases in between. CDR3 length equals 13 residues.